The following is a T cell receptor beta chain sequence with its context. This sample is part of a study of T cells in Graves' hyperthyroidism and ophthalmopathy. V was shortened by 5 bases and J by 3 bases, with 15 bases between the two germline ends. Germline V gene lookup returns CDR1 SGHRS and CDR2 YFSETQ. The CDR3 has 15 residues. Authors of the study amplified TCR beta CDR3 regions from RNA transcripts. First-round RT-PCR targeting the TCR CDR3 was performed with the HTBI primer set. Each CDR3 protein is one row after TCRdb ran MiXCR on the multiplex PCR reads. The table records about 420,000 distinct CDR3 sequences, around 16% of them present only once.

The sample comprised blood. The chain has TRBV5-1 and TRBJ1-3; weak D call: TRBD1 (6 bases). The origin of this receptor is a young woman with Graves' hyperthyroidism. CDR3 nucleotide sequence: TGCGCCAGCAGTTTCGACAGGTTCGATGGAAACACCATATATTTT. Its protein is CASSFDRFDGNTIYF.